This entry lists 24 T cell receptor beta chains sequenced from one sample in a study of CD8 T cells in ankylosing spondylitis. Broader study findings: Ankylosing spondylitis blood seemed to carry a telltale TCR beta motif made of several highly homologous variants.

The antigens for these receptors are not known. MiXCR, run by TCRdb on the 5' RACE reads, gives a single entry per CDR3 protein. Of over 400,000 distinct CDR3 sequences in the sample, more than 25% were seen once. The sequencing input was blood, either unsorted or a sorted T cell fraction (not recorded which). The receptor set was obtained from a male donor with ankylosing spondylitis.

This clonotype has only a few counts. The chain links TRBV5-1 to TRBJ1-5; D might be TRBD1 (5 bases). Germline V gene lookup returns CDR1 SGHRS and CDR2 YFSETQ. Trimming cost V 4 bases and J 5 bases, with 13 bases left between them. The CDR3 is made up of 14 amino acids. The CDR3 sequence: CASSPGPGDQPQHF. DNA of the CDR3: TGCGCCAGCAGCCCGGGACCAGGCGATCAGCCCCAGCATTTT.

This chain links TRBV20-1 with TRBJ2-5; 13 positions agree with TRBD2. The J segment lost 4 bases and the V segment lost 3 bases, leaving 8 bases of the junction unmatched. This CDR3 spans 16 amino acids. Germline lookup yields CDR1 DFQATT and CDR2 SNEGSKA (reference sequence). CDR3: CSASPTSGRAGETQYF. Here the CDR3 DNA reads TGCAGTGCTAGCCCTACTAGCGGGAGGGCCGGAGAGACCCAGTACTTC.

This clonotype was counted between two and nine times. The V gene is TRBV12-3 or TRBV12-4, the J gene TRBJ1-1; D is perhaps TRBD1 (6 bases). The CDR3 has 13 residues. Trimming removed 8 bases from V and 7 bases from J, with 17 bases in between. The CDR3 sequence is CASGGTGRVEAFF. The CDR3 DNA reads TGTGCCAGCGGGGGCACAGGGAGGGTTGAAGCTTTCTTT.

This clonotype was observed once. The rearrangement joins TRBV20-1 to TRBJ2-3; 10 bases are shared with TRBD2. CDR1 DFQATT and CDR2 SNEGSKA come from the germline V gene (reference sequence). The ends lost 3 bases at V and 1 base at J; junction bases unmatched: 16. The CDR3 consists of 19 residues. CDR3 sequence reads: CSASSVVAGGPLGTDTQYF. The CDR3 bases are TGCAGTGCTAGTTCTGTGGTAGCGGGAGGCCCATTAGGCACAGATACGCAGTATTTT.

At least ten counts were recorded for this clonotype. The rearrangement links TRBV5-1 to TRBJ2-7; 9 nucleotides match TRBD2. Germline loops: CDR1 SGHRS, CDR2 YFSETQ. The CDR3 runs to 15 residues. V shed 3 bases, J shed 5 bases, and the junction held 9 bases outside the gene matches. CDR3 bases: TGCGCCAGCAGCTCTTTAGGGACTAGCATCGACGAGCAGTACTTC. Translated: CASSSLGTSIDEQYF.

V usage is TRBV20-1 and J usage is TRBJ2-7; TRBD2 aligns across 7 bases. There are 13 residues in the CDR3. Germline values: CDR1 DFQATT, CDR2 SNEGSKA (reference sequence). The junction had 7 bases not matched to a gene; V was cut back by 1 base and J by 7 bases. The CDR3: CSARGGLVGEQYF. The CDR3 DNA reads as TGCAGTGCTAGAGGCGGACTAGTAGGGGAGCAGTACTTC.

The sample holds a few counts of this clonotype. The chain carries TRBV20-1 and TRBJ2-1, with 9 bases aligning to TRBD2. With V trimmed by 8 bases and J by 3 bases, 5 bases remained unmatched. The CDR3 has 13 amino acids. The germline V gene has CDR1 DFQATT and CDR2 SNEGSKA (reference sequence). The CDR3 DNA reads TGCAGTTATTCTAGCGGGAACTACAATGAGCAGTTCTTC. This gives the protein CSYSSGNYNEQFF.

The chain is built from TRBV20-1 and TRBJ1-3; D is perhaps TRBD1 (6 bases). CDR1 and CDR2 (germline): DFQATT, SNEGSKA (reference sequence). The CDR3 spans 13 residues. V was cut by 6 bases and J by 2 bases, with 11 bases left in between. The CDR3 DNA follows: TGCAGTGCCAGCAGGGGCACTGGAAACACCATATATTTT. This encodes CSASRGTGNTIYF.

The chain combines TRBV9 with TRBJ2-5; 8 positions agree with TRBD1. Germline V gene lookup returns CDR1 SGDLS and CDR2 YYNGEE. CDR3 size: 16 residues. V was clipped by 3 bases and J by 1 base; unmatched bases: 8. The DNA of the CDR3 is TGTGCCAGCAGCGAAGGACAGGGCCAGTTCCAAGAGACCCAGTACTTC. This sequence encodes CASSEGQGQFQETQYF.

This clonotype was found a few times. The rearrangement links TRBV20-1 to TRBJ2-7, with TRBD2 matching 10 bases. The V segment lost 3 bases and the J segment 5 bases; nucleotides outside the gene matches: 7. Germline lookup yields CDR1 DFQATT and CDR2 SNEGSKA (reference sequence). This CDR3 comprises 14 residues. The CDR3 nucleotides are TGCAGTGCTAGGAGTTCTAGCGGGAGAAACGAGCAGTACGTC. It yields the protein CSARSSSGRNEQYV.

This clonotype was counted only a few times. Here the CDR3 DNA reads TGCAGTGCTACCAATTTGGGCAATCAGCCCCAGCATTTT. It is translated as CSATNLGNQPQHF. The chain recombines TRBV20-1 with TRBJ1-5; D gene uncertain. Looked up from germline, CDR1 is DFQATT and CDR2 is SNEGSKA (reference sequence). The length of the CDR3 is 13 residues. Deletions cut 4 bases from V and 2 bases from J, with 9 bases between.

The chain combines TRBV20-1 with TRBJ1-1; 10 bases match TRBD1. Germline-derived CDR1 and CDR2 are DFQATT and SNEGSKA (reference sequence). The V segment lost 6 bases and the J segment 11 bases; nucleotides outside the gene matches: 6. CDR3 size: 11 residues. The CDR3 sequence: CSARQGAGAFF. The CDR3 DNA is TGCAGTGCGCGACAGGGGGCCGGTGCTTTCTTT.

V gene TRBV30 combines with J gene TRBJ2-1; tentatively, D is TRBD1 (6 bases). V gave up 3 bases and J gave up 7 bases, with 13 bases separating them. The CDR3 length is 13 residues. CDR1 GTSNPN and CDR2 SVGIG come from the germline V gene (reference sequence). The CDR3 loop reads CAWRQGTGNEQFF. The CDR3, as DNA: TGTGCCTGGAGACAGGGAACCGGTAATGAGCAGTTCTTC. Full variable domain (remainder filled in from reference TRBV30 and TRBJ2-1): SQTIHQWPATLVQPVGSPLSLECTVEGTSNPNLYWYRQAAGRGLQLLFYSVGIGQISSEVPQNLSASRPQDRQFILSSKKLLLSDSGFYLCAWRQGTGNEQFFGPGTRLTVL.

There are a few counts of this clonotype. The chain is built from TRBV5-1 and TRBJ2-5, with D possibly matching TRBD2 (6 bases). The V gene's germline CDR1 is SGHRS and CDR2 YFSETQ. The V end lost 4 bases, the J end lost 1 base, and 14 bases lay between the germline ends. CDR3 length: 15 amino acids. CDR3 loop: CASSSGSNLQETQYF. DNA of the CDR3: TGCGCCAGCAGCAGCGGGTCAAACCTCCAAGAGACCCAGTACTTC.

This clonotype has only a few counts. The CDR3 reads CASINQRGYNEQFF. CDR3 DNA: TGTGCCAGCATCAATCAGCGGGGATACAATGAGCAGTTCTTC. The chain uses TRBV6-2 or TRBV6-3 and TRBJ2-1; 7 bases map to TRBD2. Germline V gene data show CDR1 as MNHEY and CDR2 as SVGEGT. V lost 7 bases and J lost 4; bases outside the gene matches: 7. This CDR3 region has 14 residues.

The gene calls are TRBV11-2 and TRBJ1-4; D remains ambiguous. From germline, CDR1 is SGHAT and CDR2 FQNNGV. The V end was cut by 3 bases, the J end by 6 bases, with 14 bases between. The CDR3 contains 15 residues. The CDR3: CASSFPGFGDEKLFF. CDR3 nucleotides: TGTGCCAGCAGCTTTCCAGGTTTTGGGGATGAAAAACTGTTTTTT.

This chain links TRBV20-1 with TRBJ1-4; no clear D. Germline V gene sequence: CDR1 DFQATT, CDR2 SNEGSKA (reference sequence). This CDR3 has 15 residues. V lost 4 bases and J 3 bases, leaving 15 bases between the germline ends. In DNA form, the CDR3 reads TGCAGTGCTACTGGGTACCGTCTGCCTAATGAAAAACTGTTTTTT. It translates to CSATGYRLPNEKLFF.

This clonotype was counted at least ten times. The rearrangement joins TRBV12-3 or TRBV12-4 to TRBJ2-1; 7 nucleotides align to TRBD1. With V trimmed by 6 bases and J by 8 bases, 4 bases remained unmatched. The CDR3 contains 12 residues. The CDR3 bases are TGTGCCAGCAGGCGAGGGGGCGATGAGCAGTTCTTC. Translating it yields CASRRGGDEQFF.

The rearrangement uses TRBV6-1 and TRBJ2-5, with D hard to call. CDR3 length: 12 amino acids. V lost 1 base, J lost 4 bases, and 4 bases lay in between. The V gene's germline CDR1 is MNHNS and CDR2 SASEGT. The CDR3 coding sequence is TGTGCCAGCAGTGAAGTTGGAGAGACCCAGTACTTC. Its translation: CASSEVGETQYF.

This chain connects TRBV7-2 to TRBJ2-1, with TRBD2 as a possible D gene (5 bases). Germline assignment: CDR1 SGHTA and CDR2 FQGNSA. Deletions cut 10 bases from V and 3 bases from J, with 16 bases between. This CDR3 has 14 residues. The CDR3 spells CATSGGSFYNEQFF. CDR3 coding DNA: TGTGCCACCTCAGGAGGTAGTTTCTACAATGAGCAGTTCTTC.

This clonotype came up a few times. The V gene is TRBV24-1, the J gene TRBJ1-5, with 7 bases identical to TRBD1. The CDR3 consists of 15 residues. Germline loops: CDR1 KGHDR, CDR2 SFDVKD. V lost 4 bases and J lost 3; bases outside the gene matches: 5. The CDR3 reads CATSEPGQFNQPQHF. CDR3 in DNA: TGTGCCACCAGTGAACCGGGACAGTTCAATCAGCCCCAGCATTTT.

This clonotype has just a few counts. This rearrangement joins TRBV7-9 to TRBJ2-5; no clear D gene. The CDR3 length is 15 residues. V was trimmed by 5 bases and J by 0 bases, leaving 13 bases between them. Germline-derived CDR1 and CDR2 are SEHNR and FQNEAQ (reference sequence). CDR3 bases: TGTGCCAGCAGCCAACCGACATCGTACCAAGAGACCCAGTACTTC. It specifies CASSQPTSYQETQYF.

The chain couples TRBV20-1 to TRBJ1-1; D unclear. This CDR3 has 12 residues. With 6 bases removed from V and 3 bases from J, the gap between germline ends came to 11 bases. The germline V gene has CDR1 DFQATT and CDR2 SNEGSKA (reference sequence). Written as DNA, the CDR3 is TGCAGTGCCCGCAAACCTGACACTGAAGCTTTCTTT. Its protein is CSARKPDTEAFF.

This CDR3 reads CSAPLSGSPYNEQFF. CDR3 coding DNA: TGCAGTGCTCCACTTAGCGGGAGTCCCTACAATGAGCAGTTCTTC. The chain recombines TRBV20-1 with TRBJ2-1, with 9 bases fitting TRBD2. The germline CDR1 and CDR2 sequences are DFQATT and SNEGSKA (reference sequence). Trimming removed 5 bases from V and 2 bases from J; junction bases left unmatched: 7. The CDR3 covers 15 residues.